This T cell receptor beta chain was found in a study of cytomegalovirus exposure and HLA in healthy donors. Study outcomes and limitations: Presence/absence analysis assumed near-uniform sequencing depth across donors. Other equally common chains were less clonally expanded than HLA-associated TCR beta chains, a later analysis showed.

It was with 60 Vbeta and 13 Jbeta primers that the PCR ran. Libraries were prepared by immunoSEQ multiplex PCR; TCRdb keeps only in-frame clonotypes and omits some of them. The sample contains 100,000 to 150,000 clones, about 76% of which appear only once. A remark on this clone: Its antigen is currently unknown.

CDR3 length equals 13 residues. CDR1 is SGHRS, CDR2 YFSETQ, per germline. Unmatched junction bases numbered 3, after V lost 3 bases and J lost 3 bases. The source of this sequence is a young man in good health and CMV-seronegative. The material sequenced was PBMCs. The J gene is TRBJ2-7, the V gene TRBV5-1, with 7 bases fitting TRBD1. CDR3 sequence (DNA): TGCGCCAGCAGCTGGGGGACAGACTACGAGCAGTACTTC. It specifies CASSWGTDYEQYF. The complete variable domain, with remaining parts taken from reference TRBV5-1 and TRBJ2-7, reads KAGVTQTPRYLIKTRGQQVTLSCSPISGHRSVSWYQQTPGQGLQFLFEYFSETQRNKGNFPGRFSGRQFSNSRSEMNVSTLELGDSALYLCASSWGTDYEQYFGPGTRLTVT.